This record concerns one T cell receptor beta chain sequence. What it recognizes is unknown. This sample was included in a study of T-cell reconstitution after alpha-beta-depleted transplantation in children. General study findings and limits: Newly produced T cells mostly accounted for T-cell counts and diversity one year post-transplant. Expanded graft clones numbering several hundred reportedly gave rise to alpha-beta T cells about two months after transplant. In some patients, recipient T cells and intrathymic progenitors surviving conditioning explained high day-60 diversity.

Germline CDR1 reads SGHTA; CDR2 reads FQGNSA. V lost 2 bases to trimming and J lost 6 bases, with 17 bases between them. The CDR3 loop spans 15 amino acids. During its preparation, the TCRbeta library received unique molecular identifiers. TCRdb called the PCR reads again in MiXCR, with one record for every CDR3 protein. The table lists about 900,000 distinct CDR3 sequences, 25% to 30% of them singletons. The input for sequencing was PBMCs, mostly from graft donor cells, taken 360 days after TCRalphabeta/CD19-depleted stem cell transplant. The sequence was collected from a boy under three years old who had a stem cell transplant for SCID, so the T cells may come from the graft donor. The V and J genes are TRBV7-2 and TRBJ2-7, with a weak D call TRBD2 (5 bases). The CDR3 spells CASSLIPRGSGEQYF. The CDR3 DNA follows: TGTGCCAGCAGCTTAATCCCGCGAGGGTCGGGCGAGCAGTACTTC.